This entry lists 3 T cell receptor beta chains sequenced from one sample in a study of human T cells and chemical hapten exposure. TCRdb re-analysed the RACE reads in MiXCR, keeping a single row per CDR3 protein. There are some 350,000 distinct CDR3 sequences in the sample; just under 6.5% occur only once, and roughly 5.4% lies in the top ten. Time point denoted: patch test 2, 6 weeks after DPC sensitization. The treatment denotes: therapeutic diphenylcyclopropenone sensitization with weekly scalp DPC. Sequences were derived from whole blood, sampled in connection with sensitization to the hapten diphenylcyclopropenone (DPC). The receptors derive from a woman aged 18-29 years with alopecia areata. Some clones in this sample may be carry-over from other donors' samples.

This clonotype was recorded at least ten times. This rearrangement joins TRBV7-6 to TRBJ2-1; TRBD2 matches at 11 bases. CDR1 and CDR2 (germline): SGHVS, FNYEAQ. CDR3 length equals 16 residues. After removal of 4 bases from V and 5 bases from J, the junction contained 7 bases not matched to a gene. The CDR3 spells CASSYIAGGPDNEQFF. DNA of the CDR3: TGTGCCAGCAGCTACATAGCGGGGGGGCCGGACAATGAGCAGTTCTTC.

This clonotype was observed at least ten times. V usage is TRBV27 and J usage is TRBJ2-3; D tentatively reads TRBD1 or TRBD2 (5 bases each). The CDR3 consists of 15 residues. Looked up from germline, CDR1 is MNHEY and CDR2 is SMNVEV (reference sequence). Trimming removed 2 bases from V and 6 bases from J, with 15 bases in between. DNA for the CDR3: TGTGCCAGCAGTTTAGTCAGAGGGGAAAGGGATACGCAGTATTTT. This translates into CASSLVRGERDTQYF.

Many counts were recorded for this clonotype. This sequence joins TRBV7-2 and TRBJ2-1, with TRBD2 matching 8 bases. From germline, CDR1 is SGHTA and CDR2 FQGNSA. CDR3 size: 16 residues. Unmatched junction bases numbered 5, after V lost 1 base and J lost 3 bases. The CDR3 loop reads CASSLVGAGDYNEQFF. CDR3 coding DNA: TGTGCCAGCAGCTTAGTCGGAGCGGGGGACTACAATGAGCAGTTCTTC.